The rows below give T cell receptor beta chains drawn from one sample of a study of shared clonotypes between healthy human individuals. TCRdb keeps only in-frame clones here, not all; method: immunoSEQ multiplex PCR. The sample has a few million clones; about nine tenths are singletons. Sequenced sample: naive CD4+ T cells from PBMCs. The receptors were gathered from a man aged 18 to 35 in good health. Some clones in this sample may be carry-over from other donors' samples. CDR3s include the opening cysteine and the closing phenylalanine or tryptophan. The D gene is left open where the match is weak. Some rows have no size entry. The others give once, few or many, or a class for an expanded clone.

j_call | v_call | d_call | clone_size | cdr3_length | cdr3_nt | cdr3_aa
TRBJ2-7 | TRBV11-2 | . | . | 14 | TGTGCCAGCAGCTTTAGGCTAGCGTTATACGAGCAGTACTTC | CASSFRLALYEQYF
TRBJ1-3 | TRBV5-6 | . | . | 14 | TGTGCCAGCAGCTTGGGGGGGACTGGGGACACCATATATTTT | CASSLGGTGDTIYF
TRBJ1-3 | TRBV5-6 | . | . | 14 | TGTGCCAGCAGCTTGGGAATCTCTGGAAACACCATATATTTT | CASSLGISGNTIYF
TRBJ2-1 | TRBV27 | . | . | 11 | TGTGCCAGCACCGGACGGGGAGAGCAGTTCTTC | CASTGRGEQFF
TRBJ2-2 | TRBV7-8 | . | . | 15 | TGTGCCAGCAGCTTGGTTAGCGTTAACACCGGGGAGCTGTTTTTT | CASSLVSVNTGELFF
TRBJ2-3 | TRBV5-5 | TRBD2 | . | 14 | TGTGCCAGTGATGTCTTAGCGGGAAGGTATACGCAGTATTTT | CASDVLAGRYTQYF
TRBJ2-7 | TRBV7-2 | . | . | 14 | TGTGCCAGCAGCTCCCGCCGGACCAATGACGAGCAGTACTTC | CASSSRRTNDEQYF
TRBJ2-3 | TRBV5-1 | TRBD1 | . | 14 | TGCGCCAGCAAGGAAGGGGGCGCGGGAGATACGCAGTATTTT | CASKEGGAGDTQYF
TRBJ1-1 | TRBV5-6 | . | . | 17 | TGTGCCAGCAGCTTGTTGGGCGAACCTGGATTGAACACTGAAGCTTTCTTT | CASSLLGEPGLNTEAFF
TRBJ1-3 | TRBV5-1 | . | . | 12 | TGCGCCAGCAGCTTGGAAGGGAACACCATATATTTT | CASSLEGNTIYF
TRBJ1-2 | TRBV6-6 | TRBD1 | . | 16 | TGTGCCAGCAGTTATCAGGAGGGACAGGGGGCTGGTGGCTACACCTTC | CASSYQEGQGAGGYTF
TRBJ1-5 | TRBV4-3 | . | . | 16 | TGCGCCAGCAGCCAAGTTTCCGGGACCCTCAATCAGCCCCAGCATTTT | CASSQVSGTLNQPQHF
TRBJ2-7 | TRBV10-3 | TRBD1 | . | 14 | TGTGCCATCAGTGAATCCAACAGGGGCCACGAGCAGTACTTC | CAISESNRGHEQYF
TRBJ1-1 | TRBV19 | . | . | 15 | TGTGCCAGTACCCACTGGCCAGACAGGAACACTGAAGCTTTCTTT | CASTHWPDRNTEAFF
TRBJ2-2 | TRBV18 | . | . | 17 | TGTGCCAGCTCACGACATATAGACCTAGGGGACACCGGGGAGCTGTTTTTT | CASSRHIDLGDTGELFF
TRBJ1-5 | TRBV28 | . | . | 16 | TGTGCCAGCAGGGTGAGTTCACCGGGGGTCAATCAGCCCCAGCATTTT | CASRVSSPGVNQPQHF
TRBJ1-4 | TRBV28 | TRBD1 | . | 14 | TGTGCCAGCAGTCGACAGGGGGCGCGTGAAAAACTGTTTTTT | CASSRQGAREKLFF
TRBJ2-4 | TRBV7-2 | . | . | 17 | TGTGCCAGCAGCTTATTCTCTGCAGGGAAAGCCAAAAACATTCAGTACTTC | CASSLFSAGKAKNIQYF
TRBJ2-1 | TRBV5-1 | TRBD2 | . | 15 | TGCGCCAGCAGCACACTAGCGGGGGTTTCAGAAGGGCAGTTCTTC | CASSTLAGVSEGQFF
TRBJ2-3 | TRBV11-1 | TRBD1 | . | 16 | TGTGCCAGCAGCTTAATGGGACAGGGATTTTCAGATACGCAGTATTTT | CASSLMGQGFSDTQYF
TRBJ1-2 | TRBV7-9 | . | . | 13 | TGTGCCAGCAGCTTAGCTGGGTTATATGGCTACACCTTC | CASSLAGLYGYTF
TRBJ2-7 | TRBV15 | TRBD2 | once | 14 | TGTGCCACCAGCACTCGGGGGGGCTCCTACGAGCAGTACTTC | CATSTRGGSYEQYF
TRBJ2-3 | TRBV7-3 | . | . | 15 | TGTGCCAGCAGCTCGCTCGGGGCTAGCACAGATACGCAGTATTTT | CASSSLGASTDTQYF
TRBJ2-2 | TRBV28 | TRBD1 | once | 16 | TGTGCCAGCAGTCTCCCGGGACAGGGGGCTGGCGGGGAGCTGTTTTTT | CASSLPGQGAGGELFF
TRBJ1-2 | TRBV6-1 | . | . | 15 | TGTGCCAGCAGTGAAGACCGATTATGGGTTCGTGGCTACACCTTC | CASSEDRLWVRGYTF
TRBJ1-2 | TRBV19 | . | . | 14 | TGTGCCAGTGGCTCGTCTAGAAGCTTCTATGGCTACACCTTC | CASGSSRSFYGYTF
TRBJ1-5 | TRBV27 | . | . | 15 | TGTGCCAGCAGTTCCTACAGAAATAGCAATCAGCCCCAGCATTTT | CASSSYRNSNQPQHF
TRBJ1-2 | TRBV28 | TRBD1 | . | 17 | TGTGCCAGCAGTGTGACCGGGACAGATAACATCCTCTATGGCTACACCTTC | CASSVTGTDNILYGYTF
TRBJ2-7 | TRBV6-1 | . | . | 17 | TGTGCCAGCAGTGAACGCCGAACCCAGTACGATACCTACGAGCAGTACTTC | CASSERRTQYDTYEQYF
TRBJ2-7 | TRBV5-1 | TRBD2 | . | 16 | TGCGCCAGCAGCTTGGAGGGCGGGAGTGGATCCTACGAGCAGTACTTC | CASSLEGGSGSYEQYF
TRBJ2-7 | TRBV6-5 | TRBD1 | . | 15 | TGTGCCAGCAGTTACTCGGGACAGGGGGTCGGGGAGCAGTACTTC | CASSYSGQGVGEQYF
TRBJ1-5 | TRBV18 | TRBD1 | . | 18 | TGTGCCAGCTCGGAAAAGACAGGGGTAGGATTGAGCAATCAGCCCCAGCATTTT | CASSEKTGVGLSNQPQHF
TRBJ2-2 | TRBV5-8 | TRBD2 | once | 15 | TGTGCCAGCAGCTCCCCGGGACTAGCAACCGGGGAGCTGTTTTTT | CASSSPGLATGELFF
TRBJ2-7 | TRBV28 | . | . | 16 | TGTGCCAGCAGGTCAGACTCGCGGGTTGGTACCTACGAGCAGTACTTC | CASRSDSRVGTYEQYF
TRBJ2-2 | TRBV18 | TRBD1 | . | 16 | TGTGCCAGCTCACCACTTGTGGCAGGGGGCTCCGGGGAGCTGTTTTTT | CASSPLVAGGSGELFF
TRBJ2-1 | TRBV6-1 | TRBD1 | . | 13 | TGTGCCAGCAATCAGGGGGCCTACAATGAGCAGTTCTTC | CASNQGAYNEQFF
TRBJ2-5 | TRBV19 | . | . | 15 | TGTGCCAGTAGTATTGGAAGGGTAGATCCGGAGACCCAGTACTTC | CASSIGRVDPETQYF
TRBJ2-3 | TRBV5-1 | . | once | 14 | TGCGCCAGCAGCTTGAGCCACGGCGATTCTTCGGAGTATTTT | CASSLSHGDSSEYF
TRBJ2-7 | TRBV9 | TRBD2 | . | 15 | TGTGCCAGCAGCGTAGGCGGGAGCAGCTTCAACGAGCAGTACTTC | CASSVGGSSFNEQYF
TRBJ2-1 | TRBV5-1 | TRBD2 | few | 15 | TGCGCCAGCAACCGACTAGCGGGAGACTACAATGAGCAGTTCTTC | CASNRLAGDYNEQFF
TRBJ1-1 | TRBV10-3 | . | . | 14 | TGTGCCATCAGTGACGTCAGGGTTCGCACTGAAGCTTTCTTT | CAISDVRVRTEAFF
TRBJ2-5 | TRBV6-1 | . | . | 15 | TGTGCCAGCAGTGAAGCCACAGGGGAGGCGCAGACCCAGTACTTC | CASSEATGEAQTQYF
TRBJ1-2 | TRBV19 | . | once | 12 | TGTGCCAGTACTGGTCAGGGGTATGGCTACACCTTC | CASTGQGYGYTF
TRBJ1-1 | TRBV28 | TRBD1 | . | 15 | TGTGCCAGCAGCCAAAGGACAGGGAGGGGAACTGAAGCTTTCTTT | CASSQRTGRGTEAFF
TRBJ1-2 | TRBV25-1 | . | . | 11 | TGTGCCAGCAGTGGGGGCTATGGCTACACCTTC | CASSGGYGYTF
TRBJ1-5 | TRBV19 | TRBD1 | . | 14 | TGTGCCAGTAGTATAACAGGGGGCTTGCAGCCCCAGCATTTT | CASSITGGLQPQHF
TRBJ2-6 | TRBV5-1 | . | . | 17 | TGCGCCAGCAGCTTTAGACCCGTCCGCTCTGGGGCCAACGTCCTGACTTTC | CASSFRPVRSGANVLTF
TRBJ2-7 | TRBV6-5 | TRBD2 | . | 15 | TGTGCCAGCAGTTACTCTGGGCTAGCGGGTTACGAGCAGTACTTC | CASSYSGLAGYEQYF
TRBJ2-7 | TRBV18 | . | . | 17 | TGTGCCAGCTCACCCGCCCTGGGGACTCAAAGCTCCTACGAGCAGTACTTC | CASSPALGTQSSYEQYF
TRBJ2-6 | TRBV5-1 | . | . | 21 | TGCGCCAGCAGCTTGGCGGCAGGGAGTCTCGGTAAAGGTACTGGGGCCAACGTCCTGACTTTC | CASSLAAGSLGKGTGANVLTF
TRBJ2-1 | TRBV27 | TRBD2 | . | 15 | TGTGCCAGCAGTCCCGGGAGGACTTTTTACAATGAGCAGTTCTTC | CASSPGRTFYNEQFF
TRBJ2-5 | TRBV2 | . | . | 11 | TGTGCCAGCAGCCCACGAGAGACCCAGTACTTC | CASSPRETQYF
TRBJ2-4 | TRBV7-9 | . | . | 14 | TGTGCCAGCAGCCTAGGAGGCAGGGGGGACATTCAGTACTTC | CASSLGGRGDIQYF